A selection of T cell receptor beta chains follows, all from one sample in a study of blood T cell repertoires in COVID-19. Sequencing used immunoSEQ multiplex PCR; TCRdb keeps in-frame clones, though not all of them. The sample holds approximately 250,000 clones, about nine tenths seen once. The sequenced sample consisted of peripheral blood. These receptors all come from a man aged 25 to 40 who had recovered from COVID-19. CDR3s include the opening cysteine and the closing phenylalanine or tryptophan. A D gene is named only where the DNA matches it firmly.

J	D	V	length	CDR3
TRBJ2-7	TRBD1	TRBV4-3	14	CASSHRTGGYEQYF
TRBJ2-1	TRBD2	TRBV4-2	17	CASSQDLMAGDYNEQFF
TRBJ2-5	.	TRBV13	14	CASSWGLGGETQYF
TRBJ2-2	.	TRBV7-8	17	CASSLARSITNTGELFF
TRBJ1-1	TRBD1	TRBV4-2	17	CASSPRYQTGENTEAFF
TRBJ1-5	TRBD1	TRBV6-5	15	CASSSGTGFYQPQHF
TRBJ2-1	.	TRBV6-5	16	CASSYQPRAGGNEQFF
TRBJ2-7	TRBD2	TRBV18	15	CASSPGGGPSYEQYF
TRBJ2-7	.	TRBV20-1	11	CRVDSSYEQYF
TRBJ2-2	.	TRBV6-1	13	CASRAIRTGELFF
TRBJ1-2	.	TRBV5-1	11	CASSSGYGYTF
TRBJ2-1	TRBD2	TRBV19	15	CASSIRGVSYNEQFF
TRBJ2-7	.	TRBV5-6	16	CASSLQVGGYSYEQYF
TRBJ1-1	.	TRBV10-2	12	CASRGLNTEAFF
TRBJ1-6	.	TRBV14	13	CASSRRGNSPLHF
TRBJ2-7	TRBD2	TRBV27	15	CASRSLASGDYEQYF
TRBJ2-6	TRBD1	TRBV5-1	18	CASSGGQGTFTGANVLTF
TRBJ2-5	TRBD2	TRBV11-2	14	CASRPGLAGETQYF
TRBJ2-7	TRBD1	TRBV27	16	CASSFTQGVSSYEQYF
TRBJ2-7	.	TRBV5-5	13	CASSLVTPSEQYF
TRBJ2-5	TRBD2	TRBV5-1	16	CASSLGLAGVRETQYF
TRBJ2-7	TRBD2	TRBV7-2	15	CASSPLSGLAYEQYF
TRBJ2-5	TRBD1	TRBV6-5	15	CASRAPTGVLETQYF
TRBJ1-2	.	TRBV5-5	16	CASSLEEGRWAYGYTF
TRBJ2-7	TRBD2	TRBV11-2	14	CASSTSGRDGEQYF
TRBJ1-2	.	TRBV6-5	13	CAVRDKTYYGYTF
TRBJ1-4	.	TRBV29-1	13	CSVRQAPNEKLFF
TRBJ2-7	TRBD1	TRBV11-2	15	CASSLDTGALGEQYF
TRBJ2-7	.	TRBV5-1	15	CASSSNTVVSGEQYF
TRBJ1-5	.	TRBV30	14	CAWSAGRGNQPQHF
TRBJ2-5	.	TRBV2	12	CASKGEEETQYF
TRBJ2-1	.	TRBV9	14	CASSVALVSYEQFF
TRBJ2-3	TRBD2	TRBV14	14	CASSRGGAVDTQYF
TRBJ1-2	TRBD1	TRBV6-5	10	CASKDRGRAF
TRBJ1-1	TRBD1	TRBV18	13	CASSPRSTGEAFF
TRBJ2-1	.	TRBV5-5	15	CASSLGQASYNEQFF
TRBJ2-1	.	TRBV4-1	13	CASSQENRNEQFF
TRBJ2-2	.	TRBV4-1	15	CASSPGGLNTGELFF
TRBJ1-1	TRBD1	TRBV5-1	14	CASSLVQGGTEAFF
TRBJ1-1	.	TRBV7-2	15	CASSPFAGMNTEAFF
TRBJ2-7	TRBD1	TRBV19	13	CASSRTGTYEQYF
TRBJ2-7	TRBD1	TRBV5-1	15	CASSLGDSPFYEQYF
TRBJ1-6	TRBD1	TRBV27	15	CASSFRTGYNSPLHF
TRBJ1-2	.	TRBV4-1	15	CASSQVTGPGYGYTF
TRBJ2-3	.	TRBV7-2	17	CASSPSGRAAGTDTQYF
TRBJ2-4	TRBD1	TRBV6-1	18	CASSARATGGIAKNIQYF
TRBJ2-7	.	TRBV30	15	CAWSQTHRVIYEQYF
TRBJ2-7	TRBD1	TRBV5-4	15	CASSIAGQGSYEQYF
TRBJ1-3	.	TRBV5-4	14	CASSSVLSGNTIYF
TRBJ1-4	.	TRBV4-3	16	CASSQEYGARGEKLFF